The source of this T cell receptor (beta chain) is a study of cytomegalovirus exposure and HLA in healthy donors. Primers: 60 Vbeta forward and 13 Jbeta reverse. Data came from immunoSEQ multiplex PCR; TCRdb stores just in-frame clones and leaves some out. There are some 150,000 clones in the sample; roughly 74% occur only once, and over 3% lies in the top ten. This clone has only a few counts. With 5 bases removed from V and 7 bases from J, the gap between germline ends came to 17 bases. This CDR3 region has 14 residues. Germline lookup yields CDR1 SGHVS and CDR2 FNYEAQ. This sequence originates from a man between 40 and 49 years old in good health and CMV-seronegative. The chain is built from TRBV7-6 and TRBJ1-2, with a weak D call TRBD1 (5 bases). The sequencing sample was made of PBMCs. CDR3 sequence (DNA): TGTGCCAGCAGCAACGGACGGGGGGGTCGTGGCTACACCTTC. It is translated as CASSNGRGGRGYTF.